Listed below are T cell receptor beta chains from one sample, sequenced in a study of blood T cell repertoires in COVID-19. TCRdb's table, derived via immunoSEQ multiplex PCR, lists solely in-frame clones and lacks some. The repertoire holds about 130,000 clones, with over 80% as singletons. The sequencing input was peripheral blood. The receptor set was obtained from a man aged 40-49 years with active or convalescent COVID-19. Each CDR3 is given with its conserved first and last residue. D genes are given only for firm matches. For some rows the clone size is stated as once, few or many, or as a class when expanded; others skip it.

TRBV24-1	NA	NA	TRBJ2-3	CATSASGVTDTQYF	TGTGCCACCAGTGCATCGGGGGTCACAGATACGCAGTATTTT
TRBV5-6	NA	TRBD1	TRBJ1-2	CASSGRDRNYGYTF	TGTGCCAGCAGCGGCCGGGACAGGAACTATGGCTACACCTTC
TRBV2	NA	NA	TRBJ2-7	CASSARQTGSYEQYF	TGTGCCAGCAGTGCGCGGCAAACAGGGAGCTACGAGCAGTACTTC
TRBV30	NA	NA	TRBJ2-5	CAWSVGQETQYF	TGTGCCTGGAGTGTCGGACAGGAGACCCAGTACTTC
TRBV5-1	many	TRBD1	TRBJ1-2	CASSLGTVQGGYTF	TGCGCCAGCAGCTTAGGGACAGTGCAAGGTGGCTACACCTTC
TRBV6-5	NA	NA	TRBJ1-6	CASEILSQSPLHF	TGTGCCAGCGAGATCTTGTCCCAATCACCCCTCCACTTT
TRBV5-1	NA	TRBD1	TRBJ2-3	CASSSRRTGSTDTQYF	TGCGCCAGCAGCTCACGTAGGACAGGGAGCACAGATACGCAGTATTTT
TRBV19	NA	TRBD2	TRBJ2-7	CASSGATSGISYEQYF	TGTGCCAGTAGTGGAGCGACTAGCGGGATCAGCTACGAGCAGTACTTC
TRBV19	NA	TRBD2	TRBJ2-3	CASSKTGTSGADTQYF	TGTGCCAGTAGTAAAACCGGGACTAGCGGGGCAGATACGCAGTATTTT
TRBV6-1	once	TRBD1	TRBJ1-6	CASSEYPGQGNSPLHF	TGTGCCAGCAGTGAGTATCCGGGACAGGGTAATTCACCCCTCCACTTT
TRBV6-5	NA	TRBD1	TRBJ1-1	CASSPNRDRTEAFF	TGTGCCAGCAGCCCCAACCGGGACAGGACTGAAGCTTTCTTT
TRBV6-1	once	NA	TRBJ2-3	CASSDRYRADTQYF	TGTGCCAGCAGTGACCGCTACAGGGCAGATACGCAGTATTTT
TRBV2	NA	NA	TRBJ1-6	CASSTKTGGNSPLHF	TGTGCCAGCAGTACAAAGACTGGCGGCAACTCACCCCTCCACTTT
TRBV27	NA	TRBD1	TRBJ2-5	CASSFIKGATETQYF	TGTGCCAGCAGTTTTATAAAGGGGGCGACGGAGACCCAGTACTTC
TRBV6-5	NA	NA	TRBJ1-2	CASSPRVYGYTF	TGTGCCAGCAGTCCCAGGGTCTATGGCTACACCTTC
TRBV9	NA	TRBD2	TRBJ2-3	CASSVVSGGFASTDTQYF	TGTGCCAGCAGCGTAGTTAGCGGGGGGTTTGCTAGCACAGATACGCAGTATTTT
TRBV7-2	NA	NA	TRBJ2-5	CASSLKRASQETQYF	TGTGCCAGCAGCTTAAAGCGGGCTAGCCAAGAGACCCAGTACTTC
TRBV18	NA	TRBD2	TRBJ2-1	CASSPPERGTSYNEQFF	TGTGCCAGCTCACCACCGGAGCGGGGGACCTCCTACAATGAGCAGTTCTTC
TRBV3-1/TRBV3-2	NA	TRBD2	TRBJ2-7	CASSRGLAVSYEQYF	TGTGCCAGCAGCCGAGGACTAGCGGTTTCCTACGAGCAGTACTTC
TRBV21-1	few	NA	TRBJ1-3	CASTRTLGNTIYF	TGTGCCAGCACCCGGACACTTGGAAACACCATATATTTT
TRBV10-3	NA	NA	TRBJ1-1	CAISETSTEAFF	TGTGCCATCAGTGAGACAAGCACTGAAGCTTTCTTT
TRBV9	NA	NA	TRBJ2-7	CASSHGLGLSYEQYF	TGTGCCAGCAGCCACGGACTCGGGCTCTCCTACGAGCAGTACTTC
TRBV29-1	NA	NA	TRBJ2-5	CSVVPPERNVETQYF	TGCAGCGTTGTGCCCCCGGAGAGGAATGTGGAGACCCAGTACTTC
TRBV19	NA	NA	TRBJ1-6	CASSIEGASFNSPLHF	TGTGCCAGTAGTATAGAAGGGGCGTCGTTTAATTCACCCCTCCACTTT
TRBV6-6	NA	TRBD1	TRBJ1-4	CASSPGQGARTNEKLFF	TGTGCCAGCAGTCCGGGACAGGGGGCGAGGACTAATGAAAAACTGTTTTTT
TRBV5-1	NA	NA	TRBJ1-5	CASSPQVGNQPQHF	TGCGCCAGCAGTCCACAGGTTGGCAATCAGCCCCAGCATTTT
TRBV3-1/TRBV3-2	few	NA	TRBJ2-7	CASSQAHEQYF	TGTGCCAGCAGCCAGGCCCACGAGCAGTACTTC
TRBV24-1	NA	TRBD2	TRBJ2-3	CATSEASGGRTDTQYF	TGTGCCACCAGTGAAGCTAGCGGGGGAAGGACAGATACGCAGTATTTT
TRBV29-1	NA	TRBD1	TRBJ1-5	CSASTGGSNQPQHF	TGCAGCGCTTCGACAGGGGGCAGCAATCAGCCCCAGCATTTT
TRBV24-1	NA	TRBD1	TRBJ2-2	CATGDSANTGELFF	TGTGCCACGGGGGACAGCGCGAACACCGGGGAGCTGTTTTTT
TRBV27	NA	TRBD1	TRBJ1-4	CASGQQGAREKLFF	TGTGCCAGCGGCCAACAGGGGGCAAGGGAAAAACTGTTTTTT
TRBV25-1	NA	NA	TRBJ1-6	CASSELSRARNSPLHF	TGTGCCAGCAGTGAATTATCCAGGGCTCGAAATTCACCCCTCCACTTT
TRBV6-1	once	TRBD1	TRBJ1-6	CASSEAGQGYNNSPLHF	TGTGCCAGCAGTGAAGCGGGACAGGGATACAATAATTCACCCCTCCACTTT
TRBV6-1	NA	NA	TRBJ1-2	CASSESLGYTF	TGTGCCAGCAGTGAAAGCTTGGGCTACACCTTC
TRBV25-1	NA	NA	TRBJ1-4	CASSDGRVTNEKLFF	TGTGCCAGCAGTGACGGCAGGGTAACTAATGAAAAACTGTTTTTT
TRBV7-9	NA	TRBD1	TRBJ2-7	CASSPGQGEGEQYF	TGTGCCAGCAGTCCAGGACAGGGGGAGGGCGAGCAGTACTTC
TRBV7-2	NA	NA	TRBJ1-1	CASSPFRVNTEAFF	TGTGCCAGCAGCCCTTTCCGGGTAAACACTGAAGCTTTCTTT
TRBV28	NA	NA	TRBJ1-3	CASSFYRSYSGNTIYF	TGTGCCAGCAGTTTCTACAGGAGTTACTCTGGAAACACCATATATTTT
TRBV28	NA	TRBD2	TRBJ2-7	CASSWGGQTYEQYF	TGTGCCAGCAGTTGGGGAGGGCAGACCTACGAGCAGTACTTC